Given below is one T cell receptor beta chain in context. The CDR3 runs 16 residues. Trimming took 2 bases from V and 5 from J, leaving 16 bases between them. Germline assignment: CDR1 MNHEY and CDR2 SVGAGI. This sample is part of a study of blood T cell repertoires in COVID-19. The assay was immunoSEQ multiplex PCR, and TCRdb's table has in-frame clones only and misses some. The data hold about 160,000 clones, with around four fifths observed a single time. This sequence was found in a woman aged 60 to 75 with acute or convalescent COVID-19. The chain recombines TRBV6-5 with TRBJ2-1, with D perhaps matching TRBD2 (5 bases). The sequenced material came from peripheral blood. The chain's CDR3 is CASSYLIGVSNNEQFF. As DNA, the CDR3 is TGTGCCAGCAGTTACCTTATCGGGGTCTCGAACAATGAGCAGTTCTTC.